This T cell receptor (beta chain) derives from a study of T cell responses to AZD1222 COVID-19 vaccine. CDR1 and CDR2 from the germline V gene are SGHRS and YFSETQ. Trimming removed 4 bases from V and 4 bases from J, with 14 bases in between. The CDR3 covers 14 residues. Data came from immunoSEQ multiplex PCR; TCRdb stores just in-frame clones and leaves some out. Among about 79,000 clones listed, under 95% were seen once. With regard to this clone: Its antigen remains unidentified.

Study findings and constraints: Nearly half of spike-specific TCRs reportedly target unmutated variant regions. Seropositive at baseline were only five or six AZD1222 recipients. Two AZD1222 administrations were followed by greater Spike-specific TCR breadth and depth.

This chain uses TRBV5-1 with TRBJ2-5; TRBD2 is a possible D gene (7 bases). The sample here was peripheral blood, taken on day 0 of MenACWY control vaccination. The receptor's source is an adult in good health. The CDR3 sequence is CASSTRGGAETQYF. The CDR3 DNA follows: TGCGCCAGCAGCACAAGGGGGGGAGCAGAGACCCAGTACTTC.